Listed here are 6 T cell receptor beta chains from one sample, sequenced in a study of T cells in Graves' hyperthyroidism and ophthalmopathy. The source material, RNA transcripts, was used to amplify TCR beta CDR3 regions. The HTBI set primed first-round TCR CDR3 RT-PCR. TCRdb re-analysed the multiplex PCR reads in MiXCR, keeping a single row per CDR3 protein. The repertoire holds under 300,000 distinct CDR3 sequences, with about 15% as singletons. Sequenced material: blood. The receptors were gathered from a woman in her forties or fifties with Graves' hyperthyroidism that later progressed to Graves' ophthalmopathy.

The chain has TRBV20-1 and TRBJ1-5, with D possibly being TRBD1 (5 bases). This CDR3 region has 15 residues. The V gene's germline CDR1 is DFQATT and CDR2 SNEGSKA (reference sequence). Trimming took 0 bases from V and 5 from J, leaving 14 bases between them. The CDR3 sequence: CSARDFGGEDQPQHF. In nucleotides, the CDR3 is TGCAGTGCTAGAGATTTCGGGGGGGAGGATCAGCCCCAGCATTTT.

This clonotype was seen ten or more times. The chain joins TRBV28 to TRBJ2-2; TRBD2 agrees at 8 bases. CDR1 MDHEN and CDR2 SYDVKM come from the germline V gene. This CDR3 has 14 residues. The ends lost 8 bases at V and 6 bases at J; junction bases unmatched: 8. DNA of the CDR3: TGTGCCAGCGGAGCGGGAGTTGTCGCCGGGGAGCTGTTTTTT. Residues: CASGAGVVAGELFF.

In this sample, this clonotype turned up many times. The CDR3 loop reads CASSPSLARELFF. The CDR3 DNA sequence: TGTGCCAGTAGTCCTTCTCTAGCGAGGGAGCTGTTTTTT. V is TRBV19 and J is TRBJ2-2; weak D call: TRBD2 (6 bases). Germline loops: CDR1 LNHDA, CDR2 SQIVND (reference sequence). CDR3 length: 13 residues. V lost 5 bases and J 9 bases, leaving 13 bases between the germline ends. The full variable domain, rest sourced from reference TRBV19 and TRBJ2-2, is DGGITQSPKYLFRKEGQNVTLSCEQNLNHDAMYWYRQDPGQGLRLIYYSQIVNDFQKGDIAEGYSVSREKKESFPLTVTSAQKNPTAFYLCASSPSLARELFFGEGSRLTVL.

The chain couples TRBV10-3 to TRBJ2-1; maybe TRBD2 (5 bases). CDR3 size: 14 residues. Trimming took off 6 bases at V and 0 bases at J, with 9 bases between the two ends. Germline CDR1 reads ENHRY; CDR2 reads SYGVKD. In DNA form, the CDR3 reads TGTGCCATCAGCACACGGGGCTCCTACAATGAGCAGTTCTTC. Protein sequence: CAISTRGSYNEQFF.

This clonotype was detected ten times or more. This chain joins TRBV6-1 and TRBJ2-5, with D possibly being TRBD2 (5 bases). This CDR3 contains 13 residues. V shed 7 bases and J shed 5 bases, with 14 bases lying between them. Germline values: CDR1 MNHNS, CDR2 SASEGT. In nucleotides, the CDR3 is TGTGCCAGCAAGGACTCTCCGCGGGAGACCCAGTACTTC. Translated, it gives CASKDSPRETQYF.

The sample holds many counts of this clonotype. The chain couples TRBV12-3 or TRBV12-4 to TRBJ2-5; TRBD1 matches at 7 bases. CDR3 length: 13 residues. Unmatched junction bases numbered 3, after V lost 7 bases and J lost 1 base. CDR3 protein: CASTRQGQETQYF. The CDR3 DNA sequence: TGTGCCAGCACCAGACAGGGCCAAGAGACCCAGTACTTC.